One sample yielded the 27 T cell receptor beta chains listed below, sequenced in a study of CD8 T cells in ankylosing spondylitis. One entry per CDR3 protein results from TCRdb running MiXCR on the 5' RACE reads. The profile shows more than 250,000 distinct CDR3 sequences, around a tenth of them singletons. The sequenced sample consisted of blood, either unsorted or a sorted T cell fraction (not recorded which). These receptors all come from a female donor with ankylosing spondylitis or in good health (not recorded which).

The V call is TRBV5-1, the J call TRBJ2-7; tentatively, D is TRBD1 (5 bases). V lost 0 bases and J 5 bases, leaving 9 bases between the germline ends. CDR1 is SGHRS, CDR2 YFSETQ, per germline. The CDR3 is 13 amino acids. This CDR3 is CASSLAGLNEQYF. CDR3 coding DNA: TGCGCCAGCAGCTTGGCAGGGCTCAACGAGCAGTACTTC.

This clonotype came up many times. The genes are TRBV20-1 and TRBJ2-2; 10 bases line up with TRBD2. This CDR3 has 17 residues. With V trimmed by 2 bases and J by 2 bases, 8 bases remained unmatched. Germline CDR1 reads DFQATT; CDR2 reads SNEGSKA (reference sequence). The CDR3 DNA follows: TGCAGTGCTAGACCCAGCGGGAGGGCCCTAAACACCGGGGAGCTGTTTTTT. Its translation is CSARPSGRALNTGELFF.

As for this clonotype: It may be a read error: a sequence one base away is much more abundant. CDR3: CASSEDRGHYGDTF. The CDR3 nucleotides are TGTGCCAGCAGTGAGGACAGGGGGCACTATGGCGACACCTTC. The V gene is TRBV2, the J gene TRBJ1-2, with 11 bases lining up with TRBD1. Per the germline V gene, CDR1 is SNHLY and CDR2 is FYNNEI. CDR3 length: 14 residues. The variable domain in full, completed from reference TRBV2 and TRBJ1-2, reads EPEVTQTPSHQVTQMGQEVILRCVPISNHLYFYWYRQILGQKVEFLVSFYNNEISEKSEIFDDQFSVERPDGSNFTLKIRSTKLEDSAMYFCASSEDRGHYGDTFGSGTRLTVV.

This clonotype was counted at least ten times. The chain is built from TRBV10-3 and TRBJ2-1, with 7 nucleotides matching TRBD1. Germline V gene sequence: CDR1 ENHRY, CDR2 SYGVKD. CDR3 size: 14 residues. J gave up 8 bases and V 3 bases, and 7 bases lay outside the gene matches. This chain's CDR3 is CAISDPGQIDEQFF. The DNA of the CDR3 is TGTGCCATCAGTGACCCGGGACAGATCGATGAGCAGTTCTTC.

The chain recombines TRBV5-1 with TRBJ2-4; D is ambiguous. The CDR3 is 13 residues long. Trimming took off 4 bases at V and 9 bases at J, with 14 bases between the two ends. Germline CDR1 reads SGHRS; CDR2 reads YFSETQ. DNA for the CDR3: TGCGCCAGCAGCCCCGAATCTCGCGGCATTCAGTACTTC. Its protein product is CASSPESRGIQYF.

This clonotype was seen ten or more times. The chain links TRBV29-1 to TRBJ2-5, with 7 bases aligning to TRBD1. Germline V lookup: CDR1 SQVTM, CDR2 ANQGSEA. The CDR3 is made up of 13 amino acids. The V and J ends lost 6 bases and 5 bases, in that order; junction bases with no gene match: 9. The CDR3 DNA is TGCAGCGTGCAAGCTACAGGGGCTGAGACCCAGTACTTC. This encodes CSVQATGAETQYF.

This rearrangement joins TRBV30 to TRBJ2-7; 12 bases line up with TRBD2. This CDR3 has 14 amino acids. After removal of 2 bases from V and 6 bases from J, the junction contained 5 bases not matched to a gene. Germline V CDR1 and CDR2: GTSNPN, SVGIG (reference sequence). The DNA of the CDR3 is TGTGCCTGGAGTAGACTAGCGGGAGCGGGCGAGCAGTACTTC. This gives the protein CAWSRLAGAGEQYF.

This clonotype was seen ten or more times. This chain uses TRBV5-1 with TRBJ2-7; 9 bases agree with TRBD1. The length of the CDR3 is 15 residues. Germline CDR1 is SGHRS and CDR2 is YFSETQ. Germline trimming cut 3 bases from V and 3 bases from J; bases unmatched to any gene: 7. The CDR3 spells CASSSLQGADYEQYF. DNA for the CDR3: TGCGCCAGCAGCTCCCTACAGGGGGCGGACTACGAGCAGTACTTC.

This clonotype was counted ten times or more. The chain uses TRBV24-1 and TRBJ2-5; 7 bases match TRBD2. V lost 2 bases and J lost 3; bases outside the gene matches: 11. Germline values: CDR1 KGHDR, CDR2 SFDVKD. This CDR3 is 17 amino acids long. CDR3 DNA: TGTGCCACCAGTGATTCTAGCGGCGCCAATGGGAAAGAGACCCAGTACTTC. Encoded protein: CATSDSSGANGKETQYF.

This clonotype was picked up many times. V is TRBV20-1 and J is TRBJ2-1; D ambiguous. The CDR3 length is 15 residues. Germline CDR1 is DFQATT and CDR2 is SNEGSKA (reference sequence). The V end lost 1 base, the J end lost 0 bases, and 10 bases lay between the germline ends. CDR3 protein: CSARVLKSSYNEQFF. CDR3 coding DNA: TGCAGTGCTAGAGTGTTGAAGAGCTCCTACAATGAGCAGTTCTTC.

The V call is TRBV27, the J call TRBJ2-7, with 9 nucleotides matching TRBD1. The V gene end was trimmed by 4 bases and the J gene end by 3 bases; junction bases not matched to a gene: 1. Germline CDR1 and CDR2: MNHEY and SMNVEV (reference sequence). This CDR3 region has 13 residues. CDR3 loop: CASSWDRVYEQYF. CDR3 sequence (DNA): TGTGCCAGCAGTTGGGACAGGGTCTACGAGCAGTACTTC.

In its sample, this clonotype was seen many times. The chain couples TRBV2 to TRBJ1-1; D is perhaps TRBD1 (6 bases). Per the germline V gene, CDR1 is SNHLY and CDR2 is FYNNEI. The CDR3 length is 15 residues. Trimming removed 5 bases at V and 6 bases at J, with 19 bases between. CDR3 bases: TGTGCCAGCAGTTCAATTCCAGGGGCAAGTCCTGAAGCTTTCTTT. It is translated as CASSSIPGASPEAFF.

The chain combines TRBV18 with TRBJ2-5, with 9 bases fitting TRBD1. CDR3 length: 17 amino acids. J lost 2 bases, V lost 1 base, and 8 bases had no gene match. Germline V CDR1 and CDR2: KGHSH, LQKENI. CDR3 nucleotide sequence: TGTGCCAGCTCACCACTCCGGACAGGGGATGGTCAAGAGACCCAGTACTTC. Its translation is CASSPLRTGDGQETQYF. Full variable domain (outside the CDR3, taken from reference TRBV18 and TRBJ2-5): NAGVMQNPRHLVRRRGQEARLRCSPMKGHSHVYWYRQLPEEGLKFMVYLQKENIIDESGMPKERFSAEFPKEGPSILRIQQVVRGDSAAYFCASSPLRTGDGQETQYFGPGTRLLVL.

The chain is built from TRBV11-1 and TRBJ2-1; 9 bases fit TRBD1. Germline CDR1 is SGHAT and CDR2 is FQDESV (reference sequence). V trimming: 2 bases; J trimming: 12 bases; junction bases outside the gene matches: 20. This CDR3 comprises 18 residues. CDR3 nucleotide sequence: TGTGCCAGCAGCTTAATCCCGAGGGGGGGACAGGGAAGATTATTGCAGTTCTTC. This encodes CASSLIPRGGQGRLLQFF.

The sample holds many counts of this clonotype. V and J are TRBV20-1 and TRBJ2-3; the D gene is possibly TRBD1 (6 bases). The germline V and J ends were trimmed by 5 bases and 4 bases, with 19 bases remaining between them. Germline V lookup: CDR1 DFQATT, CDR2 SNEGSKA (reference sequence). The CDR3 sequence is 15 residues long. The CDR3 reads CSAPLGAGVADTQYF. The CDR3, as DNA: TGCAGTGCTCCCTTGGGGGCGGGCGTTGCAGATACGCAGTATTTT.

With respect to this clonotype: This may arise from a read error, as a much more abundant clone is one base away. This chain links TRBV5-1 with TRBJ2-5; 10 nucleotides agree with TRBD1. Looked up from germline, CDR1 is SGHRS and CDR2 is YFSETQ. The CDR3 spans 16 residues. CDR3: CARSLMGTGAQETQYF. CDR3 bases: TGCGCCCGCAGCTTGATGGGGACAGGGGCCCAAGAGACCCAGTACTTC.

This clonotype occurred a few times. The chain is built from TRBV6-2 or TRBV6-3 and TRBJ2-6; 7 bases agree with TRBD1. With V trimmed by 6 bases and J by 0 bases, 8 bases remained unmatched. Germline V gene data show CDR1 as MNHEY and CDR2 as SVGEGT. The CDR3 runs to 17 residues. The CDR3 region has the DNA TGTGCCAGCAGAGGGGGCAGGGTTTTCTCTGGGGCCAACGTCCTGACTTTC. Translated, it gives CASRGGRVFSGANVLTF.

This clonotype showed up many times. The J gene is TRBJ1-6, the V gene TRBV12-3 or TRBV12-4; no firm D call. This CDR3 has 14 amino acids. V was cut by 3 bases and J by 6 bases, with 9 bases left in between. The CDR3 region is CASSFGSSNSPLHF. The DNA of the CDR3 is TGTGCCAGCAGTTTCGGCAGTAGTAATTCACCCCTCCACTTT.

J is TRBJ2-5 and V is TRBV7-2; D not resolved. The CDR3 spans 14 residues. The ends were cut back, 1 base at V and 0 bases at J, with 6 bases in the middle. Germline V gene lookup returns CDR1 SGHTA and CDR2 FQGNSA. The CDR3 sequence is CASSLDRYQETQYF. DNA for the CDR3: TGTGCCAGCAGCTTAGACCGGTACCAAGAGACCCAGTACTTC.

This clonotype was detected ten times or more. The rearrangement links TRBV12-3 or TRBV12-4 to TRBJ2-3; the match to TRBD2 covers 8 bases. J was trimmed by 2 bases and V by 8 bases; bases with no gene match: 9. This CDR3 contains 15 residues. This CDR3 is CASRRGGKTTDTQYF. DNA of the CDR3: TGTGCCAGCCGCCGGGGGGGGAAGACCACAGATACGCAGTATTTT.

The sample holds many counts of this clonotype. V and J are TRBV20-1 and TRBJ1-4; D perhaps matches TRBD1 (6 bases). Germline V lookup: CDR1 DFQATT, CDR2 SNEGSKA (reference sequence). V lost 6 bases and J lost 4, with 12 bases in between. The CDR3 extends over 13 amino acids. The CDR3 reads CSARTDHNEKLFF. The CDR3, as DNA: TGCAGTGCCCGGACAGACCATAATGAAAAACTGTTTTTT.

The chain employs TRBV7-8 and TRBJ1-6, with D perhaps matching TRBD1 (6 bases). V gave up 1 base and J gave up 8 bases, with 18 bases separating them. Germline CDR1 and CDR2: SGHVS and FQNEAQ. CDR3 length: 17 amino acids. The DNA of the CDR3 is TGTGCCAGCAGCTTAGGAGTGGCAGGGCCAGGGGATTCACCCCTCCACTTT. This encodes CASSLGVAGPGDSPLHF. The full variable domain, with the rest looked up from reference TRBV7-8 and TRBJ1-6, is GAGVSQSPRYKVAKRGQDVALRCDPISGHVSLFWYQQALGQGPEFLTYFQNEAQLDKSGLPSDRFFAERPEGSVSTLKIQRTQQEDSAVYLCASSLGVAGPGDSPLHFGNGTRLTVT.

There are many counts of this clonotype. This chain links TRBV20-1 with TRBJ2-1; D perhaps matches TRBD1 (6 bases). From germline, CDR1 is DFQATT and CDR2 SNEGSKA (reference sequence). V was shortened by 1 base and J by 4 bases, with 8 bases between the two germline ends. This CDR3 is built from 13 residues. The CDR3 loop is CSARVGGYNEQFF. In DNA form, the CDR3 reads TGCAGTGCTAGAGTAGGGGGTTACAATGAGCAGTTCTTC.

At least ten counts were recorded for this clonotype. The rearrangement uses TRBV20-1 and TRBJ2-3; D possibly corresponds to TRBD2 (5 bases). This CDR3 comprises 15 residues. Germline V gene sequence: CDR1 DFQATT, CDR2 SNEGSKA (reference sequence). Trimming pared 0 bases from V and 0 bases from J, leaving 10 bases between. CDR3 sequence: CSARETRTSTDTQYF. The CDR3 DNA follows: TGCAGTGCTAGAGAAACGAGGACTAGCACAGATACGCAGTATTTT.

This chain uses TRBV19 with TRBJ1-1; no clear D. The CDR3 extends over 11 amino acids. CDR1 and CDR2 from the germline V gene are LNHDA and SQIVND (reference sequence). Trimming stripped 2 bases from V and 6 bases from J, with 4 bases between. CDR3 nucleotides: TGTGCCAGTAGTATATTCGCTGAAGCTTTCTTT. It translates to CASSIFAEAFF.

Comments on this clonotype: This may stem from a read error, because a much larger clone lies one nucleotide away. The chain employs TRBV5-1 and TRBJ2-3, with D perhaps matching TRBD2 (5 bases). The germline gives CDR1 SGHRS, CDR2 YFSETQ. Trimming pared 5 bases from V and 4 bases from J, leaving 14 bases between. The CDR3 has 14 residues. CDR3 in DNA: TGCGCCAGCAGATCCGGAGGAGGCGCAGATACGCAGTATTTT. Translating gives CASRSGGGADTQYF. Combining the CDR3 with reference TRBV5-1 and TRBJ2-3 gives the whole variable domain KAGVTQTPRYLIKTRGQQVTLSCSPISGHRSVSWYQQTPGQGLQFLFEYFSETQRNKGNFPGRFSGRQFSNSRSEMNVSTLELGDSALYLCASRSGGGADTQYFGPGTRLTVL.

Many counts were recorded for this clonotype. In nucleotides, the CDR3 is TGCGCCAGCAGCTTGACCCGGGTAGAAAGAGATACGCAGTATTTT. Its protein product is CASSLTRVERDTQYF. This sequence joins TRBV5-1 and TRBJ2-3; unclear D gene. The CDR3 length is 15 residues. Deletions cut 1 base from V and 5 bases from J, with 14 bases between. Germline assignment: CDR1 SGHRS and CDR2 YFSETQ.